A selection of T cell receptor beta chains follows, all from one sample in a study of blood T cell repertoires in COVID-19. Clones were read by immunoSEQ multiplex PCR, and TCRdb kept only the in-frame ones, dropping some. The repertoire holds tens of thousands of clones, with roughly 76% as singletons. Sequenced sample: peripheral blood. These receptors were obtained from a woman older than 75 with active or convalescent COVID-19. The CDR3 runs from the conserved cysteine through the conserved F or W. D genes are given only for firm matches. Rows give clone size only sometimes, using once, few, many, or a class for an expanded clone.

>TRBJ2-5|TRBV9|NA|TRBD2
CASSPAFAGVGETQYF
TGTGCCAGCAGCCCAGCCTTTGCGGGAGTGGGGGAGACCCAGTACTTC
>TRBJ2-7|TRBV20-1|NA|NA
CSASPMTGDTYEQYF
TGCAGTGCTAGTCCCATGACAGGAGATACCTACGAGCAGTACTTC
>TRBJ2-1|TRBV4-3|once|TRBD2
CASRQGLRESPYNEQFF
TGCGCCAGCAGACAAGGGTTGCGGGAGAGCCCTTACAATGAGCAGTTCTTC
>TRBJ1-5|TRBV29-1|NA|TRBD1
CSVGTGAGNQPQHF
TGCAGCGTAGGGACAGGGGCAGGCAATCAGCCCCAGCATTTT
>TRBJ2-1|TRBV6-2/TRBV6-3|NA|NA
CASSYRVNEQFF
TGTGCCAGCAGTTACCGGGTCAATGAGCAGTTCTTC
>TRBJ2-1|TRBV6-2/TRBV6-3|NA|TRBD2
CASSSLGLAGGSYNEQFF
TGTGCCAGCAGTTCCCTTGGACTAGCGGGAGGGTCCTACAATGAGCAGTTCTTC
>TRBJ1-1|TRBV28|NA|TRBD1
CASSFEWTGWGNTEAFF
TGTGCCAGCAGTTTTGAGTGGACAGGGTGGGGGAACACTGAAGCTTTCTTT
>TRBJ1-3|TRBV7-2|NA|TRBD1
CASSSFAGGTGAGDTIYF
TGTGCCAGCAGCTCGTTTGCGGGGGGTACAGGGGCCGGGGACACCATATATTTT
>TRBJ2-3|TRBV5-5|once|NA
CASSSLMSASTDTQYF
TGTGCCAGCAGCTCTTTGATGAGCGCAAGCACAGATACGCAGTATTTT
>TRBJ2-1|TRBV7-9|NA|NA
CASSLAGSDEQFF
TGTGCCAGCAGCTTAGCCGGGTCCGATGAGCAGTTCTTC